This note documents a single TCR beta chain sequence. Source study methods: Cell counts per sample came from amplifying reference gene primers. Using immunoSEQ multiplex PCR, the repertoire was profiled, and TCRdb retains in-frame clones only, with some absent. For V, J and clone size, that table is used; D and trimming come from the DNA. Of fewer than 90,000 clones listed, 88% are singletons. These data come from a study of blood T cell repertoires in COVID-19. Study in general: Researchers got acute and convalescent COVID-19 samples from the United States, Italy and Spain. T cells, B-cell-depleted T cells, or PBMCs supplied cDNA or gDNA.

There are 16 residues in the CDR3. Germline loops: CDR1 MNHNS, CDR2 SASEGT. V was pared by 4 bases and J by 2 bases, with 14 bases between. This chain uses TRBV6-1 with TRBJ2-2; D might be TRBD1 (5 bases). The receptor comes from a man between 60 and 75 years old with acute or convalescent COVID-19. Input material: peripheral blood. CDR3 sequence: CASSVWQGSNTGELFF. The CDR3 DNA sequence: TGTGCCAGCAGTGTTTGGCAGGGTAGTAACACCGGGGAGCTGTTTTTT.